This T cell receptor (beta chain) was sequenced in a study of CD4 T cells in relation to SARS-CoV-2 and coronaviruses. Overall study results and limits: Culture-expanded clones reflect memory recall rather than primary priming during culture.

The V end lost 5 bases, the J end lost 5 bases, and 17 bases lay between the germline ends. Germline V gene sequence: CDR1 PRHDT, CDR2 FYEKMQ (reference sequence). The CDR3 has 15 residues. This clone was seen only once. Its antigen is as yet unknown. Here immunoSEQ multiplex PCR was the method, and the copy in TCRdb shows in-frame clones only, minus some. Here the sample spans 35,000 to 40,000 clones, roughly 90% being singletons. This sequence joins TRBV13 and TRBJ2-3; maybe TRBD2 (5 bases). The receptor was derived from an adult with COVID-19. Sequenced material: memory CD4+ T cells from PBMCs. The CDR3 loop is CASSTGKSDGDTQYF. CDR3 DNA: TGTGCCAGCAGCACGGGAAAGTCCGACGGAGATACGCAGTATTTT.